Listed below are T cell receptor beta chains from one sample, sequenced in a study of cytomegalovirus exposure and HLA in healthy donors. TCRdb's table, derived via immunoSEQ multiplex PCR, lists solely in-frame clones and lacks some. This sample has around 140,000 clones, with around 79% found just once. Sequences were obtained from PBMCs. These receptor sequences come from a male donor in good health and CMV-seronegative. CDR3s include the opening cysteine and the closing phenylalanine or tryptophan. Fields, in order: V gene, clone size, D gene, J gene, CDR3 DNA, CDR3 protein. The D gene is left open where the match is weak. Clone size is stated in some rows and not others, as once, few, many or a class when expanded.

>TRBV7-9|.|TRBD1|TRBJ2-1
TGTGCCAGCAGCCCAACAGGGGGCAATGAGCAGTTCTTC
CASSPTGGNEQFF
>TRBV14|few|.|TRBJ1-1
TGTGCCAGCAGCCTTCGGCCGACCGGGACTATAAGTAATGAAGCTTTCTTT
CASSLRPTGTISNEAFF
>TRBV28|few|TRBD2|TRBJ2-7
TGTGCCAGCAGTCCCCGACTAGCGGGAGGCGAGCAGTACTTC
CASSPRLAGGEQYF
>TRBV11-2|.|TRBD2|TRBJ2-1
TGTGCCAGCTCTCTTACTAGCGGGGGATACAATGAGCAGTTCTTC
CASSLTSGGYNEQFF
>TRBV7-9|.|TRBD2|TRBJ2-1
TGTGCCAGCAGCTTAGCTAGCGGGATAGCTTACAATGAGCAGTTCTTC
CASSLASGIAYNEQFF
>TRBV2|.|.|TRBJ2-3
TGTGCCAGCAGTTTAGGGGGGGGCACAGATACGCAGTATTTT
CASSLGGGTDTQYF
>TRBV6-1|.|.|TRBJ2-7
TGTGCCAGCGCCCCCGACAGACCCTACGAGCAGTACTTC
CASAPDRPYEQYF
>TRBV5-1|few|.|TRBJ1-2
TGCGCCAGCAGCTTGGGGGGCCGGGATGGCTACACCTTC
CASSLGGRDGYTF
>TRBV2|.|TRBD1|TRBJ2-7
TGTGCCAGCTACTATCAGGGGGCCACTTACGAGCAGTACTTC
CASYYQGATYEQYF
>TRBV7-3|.|TRBD1|TRBJ1-2
TGTGCCAGCAGCACCGGGACAGGGGGTGGCTACACCTTC
CASSTGTGGGYTF
>TRBV5-4|once|.|TRBJ1-6
TGTGCCAGCAGCGCAGGGGCCGGCTTAAATTCACCCCTCCACTTT
CASSAGAGLNSPLHF
>TRBV9|.|TRBD2|TRBJ2-1
TGTGCCAGCAGCGTAGGAAGCGGGGGGCTCGCCTACAATGAGCAGTTCTTC
CASSVGSGGLAYNEQFF
>TRBV5-8|few|.|TRBJ2-7
TGTGCCAGCACCTATATATCCTACGAGCAGTACTTC
CASTYISYEQYF
>TRBV5-1|few|TRBD2|TRBJ2-5
TGCGCCAGCAGCGTAGGACACGGGGGGGAGACCCAGTACTTC
CASSVGHGGETQYF